This T cell receptor (beta chain) appears in the sequencing data of a study of T-cell reconstitution after alpha-beta-depleted transplantation in children. The CDR3 is 15 amino acids. Germline V gene lookup returns CDR1 SEHNR and CDR2 FQNEAQ (reference sequence). V dropped 7 bases and J dropped 1; count of bases not matched to a gene: 4. During its preparation, the TCRbeta library received unique molecular identifiers. TCRdb re-analysed the PCR reads in MiXCR, keeping a single row per CDR3 protein. Counted here are some 110,000 distinct CDR3 sequences, around a tenth occurring once; the ten biggest clones make up around 34%.

This TCR derives from a boy between 2 and 15 years old with acute lymphoblastic leukemia, due to receive a stem cell transplant. This chain joins TRBV7-9 and TRBJ2-1, with 10 bases identical to TRBD2. The sample here was PBMCs, taken before TCRalphabeta/CD19-depleted stem cell transplant. CDR3 sequence reads: CASMASGSSYNEQFF. CDR3 nucleotide sequence: TGTGCCAGCATGGCTAGCGGGAGTTCCTACAATGAGCAGTTCTTC.